These 13 T cell receptor beta chains were all obtained from the same sample, sequenced in a study of CD8+ T cells in alopecia areata. The authors extracted RNA and reverse transcribed it into cDNA as the sequencing template. TCRdb's copy holds only in-frame clones and misses some; the assay was immunoSEQ multiplex PCR. The record shows roughly 260,000 clones for this sample, with no singletons present. Markers used for sorting pooled cutaneous lymph node cells were CD4, CD8alpha, NKG2D, NKG2ACE and others. The sample was CD4+ T cells sorted from a lymph node. The receptor set was obtained from a C3H/HeJ mouse with alopecia areata. This strain has MHC haplotype H2-k.

Comment on this clone: These gene names are mouse names. The read terminates 4 residues before the CDR3 end, so the remaining end is supplied by the germline J gene. V gene TRBV31 combines with J gene TRBJ2-3, with TRBD1 as a possible D gene (6 bases). Germline CDR1 is GKSSPN and CDR2 is SITVG. The CDR3 consists of 12 residues. The CDR3 region is CAWSPGQETLYF. The part of the CDR3 DNA that was read is TGTGCCTGGAGTCCGGGACAAGAA.

As to this clone: Mouse names are used for the genes. The DNA ends 4 residues before the CDR3 does, and the rest of the CDR3 is filled in from the germline J gene. The gene calls are TRBV31 and TRBJ2-5; TRBD2 matches 7 bases. The CDR3 covers 15 residues. Germline V gene sequence: CDR1 GKSSPN, CDR2 SITVG. V lost 0 bases to trimming and J lost 2 bases; unmatched junction nucleotides: 5. The part of the CDR3 DNA that was read is TGTGCCTGGAGTCTAGTGGGGGGATTCCAAGAC. This encodes CAWSLVGGFQD. The full CDR3 sequence reads CAWSLVGGFQDTQYF. Combining the CDR3 with reference TRBV31 and TRBJ2-5 gives the whole variable domain AQTIHQWPVAEIKAVGSPLSLGCTIKGKSSPNLYWYWQATGGTLQQLFYSITVGQVESVVQLNLSASRPKDDQFILSTEKLLLSHSGFYLCAWSLVGGFQDTQYFGPGTRLLVL.

A remark on this clone: Gene names are mouse gene names. The read finishes 4 residues shy of the CDR3 end, and the germline J gene is used to complete it. The same CDR3 is also encoded by other DNA sequences in this sample. V gene TRBV5 combines with J gene TRBJ2-2; 10 bases agree with TRBD1. Trimming at V came to 1 base and at J to 4 bases, leaving 3 bases not matched to a gene. Germline CDR1 and CDR2: LGHNA and YNLKQL (reference sequence). CDR3 length equals 16 residues. The CDR3 DNA, read in part, is TGTGCCAGCAGCCAAGTCGGACAGGGGGGCACCGGG. As protein: CASSQVGQGGTG. The complete CDR3 sequence is CASSQVGQGGTGQLYF.

This clone was counted many times. All gene names here are mouse names. The sequence runs out 4 residues before the end of the CDR3; the remainder is reconstructed from the germline J gene. The chain recombines TRBV17 with TRBJ2-7; maybe TRBD1 (5 bases). The CDR3 runs 13 residues. Germline V gene lookup returns CDR1 MNHDT and CDR2 YYDKIL. Partial CDR3 DNA: TGTGCTAGCAGTAGAGCCAGGGAGGAT. It yields the protein CASSRARED. From start to end, the CDR3 is CASSRAREDEQYF.

As to this clone: Genes and germline are mouse. The read falls 4 residues short of the CDR3 end, and the missing part is taken from the germline J gene. Other DNA sequences in this sample translate to the same CDR3. V is TRBV13-1 and J is TRBJ2-5, with D maybe TRBD1 (5 bases). V was clipped by 0 bases and J by 2 bases, with 7 bases between them. Germline CDR1 NSHNY, CDR2 SYGAGN. The CDR3 has 14 amino acids. The part of the CDR3 DNA that was read is TGTGCCAGCAGTGATGGAGGGGTCCAAGAC. Translating it yields CASSDGGVQD. The entire CDR3 sequence reads CASSDGGVQDTQYF.

With regard to this clone: The genes and germline here are from mouse. The CDR3 DNA, read in part, is TGTGCTAGCAGTTCTCCAGAA. It yields the protein CASSSPE. The CDR3 reads in full as CASSSPETLYF. This chain uses TRBV29 with TRBJ2-3; D gene uncertain. The CDR3 end lies 4 residues beyond the end of the read and is filled in from the germline J gene. This CDR3 is 11 amino acids long. V shed 4 bases and J shed 4 bases, with 3 bases lying between them. The germline V gene encodes CDR1 MSHET and CDR2 SYDVDS.

As concerns this clone: Mouse gene names and germline throughout. CDR3 bases read: TGTGCCAGCAGCCAAGCCTGGGGCTCAAACACCGGG. This codes for CASSQAWGSNTG. The entire CDR3 reads CASSQAWGSNTGQLYF. V usage is TRBV5 and J usage is TRBJ2-2; D perhaps matches TRBD2 (6 bases). The missing CDR3 end, 4 residues past where the read stops, is filled in from the germline J gene. The germline CDR1 and CDR2 sequences are LGHNA and YNLKQL (reference sequence). The V end lost 1 base, the J end lost 0 bases, and 9 bases lay between the germline ends. The CDR3 has 16 amino acids.

Only a few counts were recorded for this clone. Here the gene names and germline are mouse. The sequence runs out 4 residues before the end of the CDR3; the remainder is reconstructed from the germline J gene. The chain combines TRBV13-3 with TRBJ2-2; TRBD1 matches 7 bases. J gave up 3 bases and V 9 bases, and 8 bases lay outside the gene matches. CDR1 is NNHDY, CDR2 SYVADS, per germline. The CDR3 runs to 14 residues. The CDR3 sequence: CATSQGRDTGQLYF. The sequenced CDR3 bases are TGTGCCACCTCACAGGGGAGGGACACCGGG.

This clone was seen a few times. The genes and germline here are from mouse. The read halts 4 residues ahead of the CDR3 end, with the missing end drawn from the germline J gene. Other DNA sequences from this sample encode an identical CDR3 as well. This chain connects TRBV5 to TRBJ2-5; no clear D gene. V lost 1 base, J lost 0 bases, and 5 bases lay in between. CDR3 size: 14 residues. Germline loops: CDR1 LGHNA, CDR2 YNLKQL (reference sequence). This CDR3 reads CASSQVRNQDTQYF. The CDR3 bases that were read are TGTGCCAGCAGCCAAGTCAGAAACCAAGAC.

This clone was observed a handful of times. Mouse gene names and germline throughout. The read comes to an end 4 residues before the CDR3 does, leaving the germline J gene to fill in the end. The chain has TRBV13-1 and TRBJ1-1, with TRBD1 matching 7 bases. The ends lost 4 bases at V and 4 bases at J; junction bases unmatched: 4. The CDR3 runs 13 residues. Germline CDR1 NSHNY, CDR2 SYGAGN. CDR3 bases read: TGTGCCAGCAGTTGGACAGGAAGCACA. Translation: CASSWTGST. The CDR3 reads in full as CASSWTGSTEVFF.

This clone turned up a few times. The genes are named according to mouse. The CDR3 end is not reached by the read, which stops 4 residues before it; the germline J gene fills it in. This chain connects TRBV13-2 to TRBJ1-1; the match to TRBD1 covers 9 bases. The CDR3 runs 15 residues. CDR1 and CDR2 (germline): NNHNN, SYGAGS (reference sequence). V was pared by 5 bases and J by 3 bases, with 8 bases of the junction left unmatched. The CDR3: CASGSPGQGDTEVFF. The CDR3 bases that were read are TGTGCCAGCGGGTCTCCGGGACAGGGAGACACA.

This clone has a handful of counts. Gene names refer to mouse genes. The CDR3 goes on 4 residues after the read ends, and that part is filled in from the germline J gene. Other DNA sequences in this sample translate to the same CDR3. The gene calls are TRBV13-2 and TRBJ2-2; D unclear. CDR3 length: 14 amino acids. CDR1 is NNHNN, CDR2 SYGAGS, per germline (reference sequence). V was trimmed by 0 bases and J by 1 base, leaving 4 bases between them. The CDR3 spells CASGDVGNTGQLYF. Partial CDR3 DNA: TGTGCCAGCGGTGATGTGGGAAACACCGGG.

About this clone: The listed genes are named as in mouse. This chain's CDR3 is CASRPQGTYAEQFF. CDR3 DNA (partial): TGTGCCAGCAGGCCTCAGGGGACCTATGCT. V gene TRBV19 combines with J gene TRBJ2-1; D is perhaps TRBD1 (6 bases). The read finishes 4 residues shy of the CDR3 end, and the germline J gene is used to complete it. Germline lookup yields CDR1 FNHDT and CDR2 SITEND (reference sequence). The V end lost 5 bases, the J end lost 3 bases, and 12 bases lay between the germline ends. The CDR3 is made up of 14 amino acids.